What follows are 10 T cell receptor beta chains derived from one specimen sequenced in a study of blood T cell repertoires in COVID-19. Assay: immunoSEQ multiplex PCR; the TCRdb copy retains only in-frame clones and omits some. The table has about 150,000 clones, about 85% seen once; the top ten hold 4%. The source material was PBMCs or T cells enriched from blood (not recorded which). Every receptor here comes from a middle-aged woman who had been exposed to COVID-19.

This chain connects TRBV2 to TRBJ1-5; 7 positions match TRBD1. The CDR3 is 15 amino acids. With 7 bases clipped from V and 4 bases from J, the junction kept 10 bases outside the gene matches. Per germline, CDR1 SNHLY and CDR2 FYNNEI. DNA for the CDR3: TGTGCCAGCACCCGGATAGGGGGCGGGAATCAGCCCCAGCATTTT. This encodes CASTRIGGGNQPQHF. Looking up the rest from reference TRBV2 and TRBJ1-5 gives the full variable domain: EPEVTQTPSHQVTQMGQEVILRCVPISNHLYFYWYRQILGQKVEFLVSFYNNEISEKSEIFDDQFSVERPDGSNFTLKIRSTKLEDSAMYFCASTRIGGGNQPQHFGDGTRLSIL.

The chain's CDR3 is CATQVTPNTGELFF. For the CDR3, the DNA is TGTGCCACCCAGGTAACACCGAACACCGGGGAGCTGTTTTTT. This chain joins TRBV19 and TRBJ2-2; D gene ambiguous. V lost 10 bases, J lost 0 bases, and 12 bases lay in between. This CDR3 comprises 14 residues. CDR1 is LNHDA and CDR2 is SQIVND in the germline V gene (reference sequence).

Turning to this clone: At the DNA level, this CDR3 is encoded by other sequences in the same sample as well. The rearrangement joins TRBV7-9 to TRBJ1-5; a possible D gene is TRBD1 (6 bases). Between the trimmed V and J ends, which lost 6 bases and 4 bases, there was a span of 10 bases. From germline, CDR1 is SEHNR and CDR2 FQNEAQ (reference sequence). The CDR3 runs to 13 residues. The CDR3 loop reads CASSRTVNQPQHF. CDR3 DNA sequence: TGTGCCAGCAGTCGGACAGTAAATCAGCCCCAGCATTTT.

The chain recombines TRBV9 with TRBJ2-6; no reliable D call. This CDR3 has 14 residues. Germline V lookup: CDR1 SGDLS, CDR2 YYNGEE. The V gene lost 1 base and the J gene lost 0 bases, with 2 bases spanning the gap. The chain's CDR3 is CASSVLSGANVLTF. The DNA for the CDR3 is TGTGCCAGCAGCGTACTCTCTGGGGCCAACGTCCTGACTTTC. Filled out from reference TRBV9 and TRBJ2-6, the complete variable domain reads DSGVTQTPKHLITATGQRVTLRCSPRSGDLSVYWYQQSLDQGLQFLIQYYNGEERAKGNILERFSAQQFPDLHSELNLSSLELGDSALYFCASSVLSGANVLTFGAGSRLTVL.

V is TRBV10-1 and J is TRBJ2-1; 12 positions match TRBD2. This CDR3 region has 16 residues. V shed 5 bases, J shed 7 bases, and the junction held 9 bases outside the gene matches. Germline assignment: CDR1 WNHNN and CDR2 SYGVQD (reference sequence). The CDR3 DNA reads TGCGCCAGCAGTCGCGCTAGCGGGGGGGCTAAGAATGAGCAGTTCTTC. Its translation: CASSRASGGAKNEQFF.

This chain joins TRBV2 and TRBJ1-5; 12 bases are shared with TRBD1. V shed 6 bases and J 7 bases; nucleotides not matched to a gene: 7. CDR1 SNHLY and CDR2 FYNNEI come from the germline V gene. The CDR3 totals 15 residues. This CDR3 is CASRPGQGAGQPQHF. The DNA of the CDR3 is TGTGCCAGCAGACCGGGACAGGGGGCAGGGCAGCCCCAGCATTTT.

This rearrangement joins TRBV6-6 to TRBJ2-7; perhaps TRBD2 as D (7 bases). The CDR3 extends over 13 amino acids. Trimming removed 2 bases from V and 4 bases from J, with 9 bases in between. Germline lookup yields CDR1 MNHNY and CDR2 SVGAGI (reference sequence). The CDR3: CASSYAGAYEQYF. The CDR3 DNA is TGTGCCAGCAGTTACGCGGGGGCATACGAGCAGTACTTC.

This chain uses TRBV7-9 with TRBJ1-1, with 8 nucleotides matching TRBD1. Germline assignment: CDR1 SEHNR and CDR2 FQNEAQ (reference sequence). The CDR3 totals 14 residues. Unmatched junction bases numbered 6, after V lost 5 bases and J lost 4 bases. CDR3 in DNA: TGTGCCAGCAGCCGGACAGGGAGGACCACTGAAGCTTTCTTT. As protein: CASSRTGRTTEAFF.

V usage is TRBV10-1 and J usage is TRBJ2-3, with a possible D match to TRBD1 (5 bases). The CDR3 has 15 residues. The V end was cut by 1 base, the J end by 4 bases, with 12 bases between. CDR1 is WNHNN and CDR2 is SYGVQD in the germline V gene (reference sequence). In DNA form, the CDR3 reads TGCGCCAGCAGTGAGTTCACGCAGGGATCAGATACGCAGTATTTT. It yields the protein CASSEFTQGSDTQYF.

Here the CDR3 DNA reads TGTGCCAGCAGTGACCCGGGACAGTTCCTGGGTAATGAGCAGTTCTTC. This sequence encodes CASSDPGQFLGNEQFF. V is TRBV25-1 and J is TRBJ2-1, with 7 nucleotides matching TRBD1. J lost 7 bases, V lost 3 bases, and 12 bases had no gene match. CDR1 is MGHDK and CDR2 is SYGVNS in the germline V gene. This CDR3 region has 16 residues.